The clone carrying this T cell receptor (beta chain) was observed many times. Amplified TCR beta CDR3 regions came from RNA transcripts. Researchers ran a first-round RT-PCR on the TCR CDR3 using the HTBI primer set. TCRdb recomputed calls from the multiplex PCR reads with MiXCR, one row per CDR3 protein. Here the sample spans approximately 600,000 distinct CDR3 sequences, about 15% being singletons. These data are taken from a study of T cells in Graves' hyperthyroidism and ophthalmopathy. The authors took PBMCs from 10 ml fresh peripheral blood. Germline CDR1 is ENHRY and CDR2 is SYGVKD. The CDR3 is made up of 15 amino acids. V lost 0 bases to trimming and J lost 1 base, with 10 bases between them.

The chain carries TRBV10-3 and TRBJ2-7, with D tentatively TRBD2 (5 bases). Sequencing was done on a sample of blood. This TCR derives from a woman in her thirties or forties with Graves' ophthalmopathy. CDR3: CAISESTPGSYEQYF. DNA for the CDR3: TGTGCCATCAGTGAGTCAACCCCGGGGTCCTACGAGCAGTACTTC.